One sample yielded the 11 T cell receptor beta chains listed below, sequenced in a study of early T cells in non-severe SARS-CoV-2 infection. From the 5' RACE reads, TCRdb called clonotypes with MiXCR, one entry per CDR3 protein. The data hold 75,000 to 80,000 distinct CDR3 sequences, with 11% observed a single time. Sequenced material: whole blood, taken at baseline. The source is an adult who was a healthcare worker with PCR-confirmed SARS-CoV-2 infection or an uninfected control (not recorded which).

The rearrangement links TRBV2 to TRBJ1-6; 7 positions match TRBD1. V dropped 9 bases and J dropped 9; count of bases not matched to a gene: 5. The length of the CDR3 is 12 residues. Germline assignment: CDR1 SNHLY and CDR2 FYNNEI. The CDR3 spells CASRQGVSPLHF. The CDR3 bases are TGTGCCAGTAGGCAGGGGGTTTCACCCCTCCACTTT.

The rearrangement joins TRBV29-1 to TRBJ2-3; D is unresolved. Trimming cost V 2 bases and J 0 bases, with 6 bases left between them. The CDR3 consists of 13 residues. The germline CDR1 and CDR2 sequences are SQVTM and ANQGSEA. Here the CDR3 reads CSVERDSTDTQYF. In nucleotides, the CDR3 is TGCAGCGTTGAAAGGGATAGCACAGATACGCAGTATTTT.

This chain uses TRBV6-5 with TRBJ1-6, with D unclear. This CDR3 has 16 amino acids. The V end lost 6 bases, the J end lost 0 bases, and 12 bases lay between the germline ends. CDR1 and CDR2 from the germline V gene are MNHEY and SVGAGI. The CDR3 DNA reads TGTGCCAGCAGCCTAAGTCACGGCTCCTATAATTCACCCCTCCACTTT. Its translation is CASSLSHGSYNSPLHF.

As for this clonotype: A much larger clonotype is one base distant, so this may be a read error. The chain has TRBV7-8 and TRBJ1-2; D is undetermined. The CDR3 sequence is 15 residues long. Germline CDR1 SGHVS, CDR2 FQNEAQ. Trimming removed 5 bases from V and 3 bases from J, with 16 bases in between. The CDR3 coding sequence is TGTGCCAGCAGCGCGAACCGAATCGGGTACTATGGCTACACCTTC. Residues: CASSANRIGYYGYTF.

The CDR3 reads CASSQEDRADGYTF. In DNA, the CDR3 is TGTGCCAGCAGCCAAGAGGACAGGGCGGATGGCTACACCTTC. The chain employs TRBV3-1 and TRBJ1-2; 8 bases align to TRBD1. The CDR3 totals 14 residues. Germline CDR1 LGHDT, CDR2 YNNKEL (reference sequence). J was trimmed by 6 bases and V by 0 bases; bases with no gene match: 3.

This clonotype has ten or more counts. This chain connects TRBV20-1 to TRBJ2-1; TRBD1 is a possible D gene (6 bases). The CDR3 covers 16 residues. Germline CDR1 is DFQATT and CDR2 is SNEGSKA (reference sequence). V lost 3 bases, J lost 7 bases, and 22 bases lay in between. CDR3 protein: CSASFPKETGPNEQFF. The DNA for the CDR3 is TGCAGTGCTAGTTTTCCAAAGGAGACAGGCCCAAATGAGCAGTTCTTC.

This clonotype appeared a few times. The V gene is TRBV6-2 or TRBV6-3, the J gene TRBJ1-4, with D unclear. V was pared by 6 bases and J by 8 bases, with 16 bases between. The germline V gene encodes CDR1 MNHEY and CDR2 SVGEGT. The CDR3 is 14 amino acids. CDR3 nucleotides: TGTGCCAGCAGGAGAGCATCGGTGGGCGAAAAACTGTTTTTT. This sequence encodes CASRRASVGEKLFF.

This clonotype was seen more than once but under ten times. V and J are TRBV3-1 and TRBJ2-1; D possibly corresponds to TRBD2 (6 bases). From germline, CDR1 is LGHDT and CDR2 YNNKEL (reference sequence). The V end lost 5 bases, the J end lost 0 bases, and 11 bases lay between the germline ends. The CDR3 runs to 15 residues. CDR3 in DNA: TGTGCCAGCAGCGAAGCGGGTGTCTCCTACAATGAGCAGTTCTTC. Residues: CASSEAGVSYNEQFF.

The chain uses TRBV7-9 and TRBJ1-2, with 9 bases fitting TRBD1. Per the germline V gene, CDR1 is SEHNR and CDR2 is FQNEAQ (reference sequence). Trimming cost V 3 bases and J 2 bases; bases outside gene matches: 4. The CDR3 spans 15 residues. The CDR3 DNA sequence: TGTGCCAGCAGCTTGGGACAGGGCTTCAACTATGGCTACACCTTC. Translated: CASSLGQGFNYGYTF.

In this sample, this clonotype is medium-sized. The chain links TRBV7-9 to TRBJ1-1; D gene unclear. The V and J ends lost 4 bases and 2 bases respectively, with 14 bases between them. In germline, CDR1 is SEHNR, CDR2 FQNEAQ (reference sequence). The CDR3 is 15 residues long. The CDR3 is CASSSLGATNTEAFF. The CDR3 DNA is TGTGCCAGCAGCTCCCTAGGAGCGACCAACACTGAAGCTTTCTTT.

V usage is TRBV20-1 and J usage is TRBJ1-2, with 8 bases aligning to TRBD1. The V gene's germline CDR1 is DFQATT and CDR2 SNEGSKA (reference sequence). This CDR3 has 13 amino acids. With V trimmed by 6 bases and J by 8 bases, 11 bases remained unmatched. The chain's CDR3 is CSAAGQARKGYTF. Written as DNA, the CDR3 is TGCAGTGCGGCGGGACAGGCCCGAAAGGGCTACACCTTC.